These 10 T cell receptor beta chains came from one sample sequenced in a study of OX40 agonist ivuxolimab in advanced cancers. Sequencing was performed with immunoSEQ multiplex PCR; in TCRdb, only in-frame clones are kept and a portion is missing. The table records roughly 60,000 clones, about 82% of them present only once. The sample in question was CD4+ or CD8+ T cells sorted from blood, obtained in a trial of the OX40 agonist ivuxolimab. Receptor source: an adult with an advanced solid tumor such as melanoma, head and neck, liver or kidney cancer.

V and J are TRBV5-1 and TRBJ1-1; 9 bases align to TRBD1. The J segment lost 1 base and the V segment lost 4 bases, leaving 8 bases of the junction unmatched. The CDR3 totals 16 residues. Germline CDR1 reads SGHRS; CDR2 reads YFSETQ. CDR3 amino acids: CASSVTGGSGNTEAFF. The CDR3 DNA follows: TGCGCCAGCAGCGTCACAGGGGGCTCGGGGAACACTGAAGCTTTCTTT.

There are a few counts of this clone. The chain joins TRBV5-1 to TRBJ1-4; TRBD1 is a possible D gene (6 bases). V was pared by 1 base and J by 4 bases, with 17 bases between. CDR3 length: 17 amino acids. Germline CDR1 reads SGHRS; CDR2 reads YFSETQ. The CDR3 loop reads CASSLPQGQLRNEKLFF. The CDR3 DNA reads as TGCGCCAGCAGCTTGCCCCAAGGACAGCTTCGTAATGAAAAACTGTTTTTT.

The CDR3 sequence is CASSSAGNTIYF. CDR3 nucleotides: TGTGCCAGCAGCTCGGCTGGAAACACCATATATTTT. The rearrangement joins TRBV28 to TRBJ1-3; D unresolved. Germline lookup yields CDR1 MDHEN and CDR2 SYDVKM. Trimming shortened V by 6 bases and J by 2 bases, and 5 bases separated the two germline ends. This CDR3 comprises 12 residues.

The gene calls are TRBV6-1 and TRBJ1-2; TRBD1 agrees at 7 bases. Germline assignment: CDR1 MNHNS and CDR2 SASEGT. V shed 4 bases and J 1 base; nucleotides not matched to a gene: 9. The length of the CDR3 is 16 residues. CDR3 nucleotide sequence: TGTGCCAGCAGTGTGGGGGCAGGGGGTAATAACTATGGCTACACCTTC. This translates into CASSVGAGGNNYGYTF.

J is TRBJ2-5 and V is TRBV5-1; D gene uncertain. This CDR3 region has 15 residues. Germline values: CDR1 SGHRS, CDR2 YFSETQ. V was shortened by 0 bases and J by 3 bases, with 12 bases between the two germline ends. DNA for the CDR3: TGCGCCAGCAGCTTGGCCGCTAGATTGGAAGAGACCCAGTACTTC. Translating gives CASSLAARLEETQYF.

The chain uses TRBV18 and TRBJ2-3, with 7 positions matching TRBD2. CDR3 length equals 15 residues. V shed 6 bases and J 0 bases; nucleotides not matched to a gene: 6. Germline V CDR1 and CDR2: KGHSH, LQKENI. CDR3 nucleotides: TGTGCCAGCTCCTCAACGGGGGGTAGCACAGATACGCAGTATTTT. Translation: CASSSTGGSTDTQYF. The whole variable domain, remainder taken from reference TRBV18 and TRBJ2-3, is NAGVMQNPRHLVRRRGQEARLRCSPMKGHSHVYWYRQLPEEGLKFMVYLQKENIIDESGMPKERFSAEFPKEGPSILRIQQVVRGDSAAYFCASSSTGGSTDTQYFGPGTRLTVL.

The V and J genes are TRBV5-4 and TRBJ2-7; D is undetermined. The CDR3 spans 14 residues. Germline assignment: CDR1 SGHNT and CDR2 YYREEE (reference sequence). Trimming took off 3 bases at V and 2 bases at J, with 12 bases between the two ends. Written as DNA, the CDR3 is TGTGCCAGCAGCTCGGACGGGTGGACCTACGAGCAGTACTTC. This sequence encodes CASSSDGWTYEQYF. The complete variable domain, with remaining parts taken from reference TRBV5-4 and TRBJ2-7, reads ETGVTQSPTHLIKTRGQQVTLRCSSQSGHNTVSWYQQALGQGPQFIFQYYREEENGRGNFPPRFSGLQFPNYSSELNVNALELDDSALYLCASSSDGWTYEQYFGPGTRLTVT.

The chain joins TRBV19 to TRBJ2-7; D might be TRBD1 (5 bases). Trimming removed 3 bases from V and 2 bases from J, with 8 bases in between. Germline V CDR1 and CDR2: LNHDA, SQIVND (reference sequence). This CDR3 contains 13 residues. This CDR3 reads CASSIQGTYEQYF. CDR3 DNA: TGTGCCAGTAGTATCCAGGGAACCTACGAGCAGTACTTC.

This chain uses TRBV9 with TRBJ2-1, with 8 bases fitting TRBD2. The CDR3 totals 14 residues. Germline V gene lookup returns CDR1 SGDLS and CDR2 YYNGEE. The V gene end was trimmed by 2 bases and the J gene end by 5 bases; junction bases not matched to a gene: 3. The CDR3 here is CASSVGLENNEQFF. CDR3 coding DNA: TGTGCCAGCAGCGTGGGACTAGAAAACAATGAGCAGTTCTTC. Filled out from reference TRBV9 and TRBJ2-1, the complete variable domain reads DSGVTQTPKHLITATGQRVTLRCSPRSGDLSVYWYQQSLDQGLQFLIQYYNGEERAKGNILERFSAQQFPDLHSELNLSSLELGDSALYFCASSVGLENNEQFFGPGTRLTVL.

The chain links TRBV6-1 to TRBJ1-3, with TRBD1 as a possible D gene (6 bases). This CDR3 contains 13 residues. In germline, CDR1 is MNHNS, CDR2 SASEGT. The V end lost 6 bases, the J end lost 0 bases, and 6 bases lay between the germline ends. CDR3: CASRDSSGNTIYF. The CDR3 coding sequence is TGTGCCAGCAGGGACAGCTCTGGAAACACCATATATTTT.